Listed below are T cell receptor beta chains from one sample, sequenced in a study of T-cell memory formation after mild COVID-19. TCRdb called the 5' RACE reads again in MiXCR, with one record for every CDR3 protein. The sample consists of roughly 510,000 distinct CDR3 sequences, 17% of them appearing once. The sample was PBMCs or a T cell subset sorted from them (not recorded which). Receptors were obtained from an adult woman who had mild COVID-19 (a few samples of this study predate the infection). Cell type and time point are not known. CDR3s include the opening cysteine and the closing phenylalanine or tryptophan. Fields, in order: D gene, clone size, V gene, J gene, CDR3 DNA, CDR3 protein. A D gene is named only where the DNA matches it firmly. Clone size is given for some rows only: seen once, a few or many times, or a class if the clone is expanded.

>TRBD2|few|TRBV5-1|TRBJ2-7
TGCGCCAGCAGTTACGGACTAGCGGACTTCTACGAGCAGTACTTC
CASSYGLADFYEQYF
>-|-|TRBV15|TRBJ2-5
TGTGCCACCAGCAGAGTATGGACATCTCAAGAGACCCAGTACTTC
CATSRVWTSQETQYF
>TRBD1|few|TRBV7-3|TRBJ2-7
TGTGCCAGCAGCTTGGACAGGGACGGTAGGGAGCAGTACTTC
CASSLDRDGREQYF
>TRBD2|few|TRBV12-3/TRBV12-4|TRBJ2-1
TGTGCCAGCAGTTCCTTGGGACTAGCGGAGACCAATGAGCAGTTCTTC
CASSSLGLAETNEQFF
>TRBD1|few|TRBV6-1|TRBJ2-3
TGTGCCAGCAGTGACCCAGGGGGCCCAGATACGCAGTATTTT
CASSDPGGPDTQYF
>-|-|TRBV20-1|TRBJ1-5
TGCAGTGCTAGCGCCCCGGCCGGGTATAGCAATCAGCCCCAGCATTTT
CSASAPAGYSNQPQHF
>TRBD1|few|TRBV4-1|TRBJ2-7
TGCGCCAGCAGCCAAGATGTGCGGGACAGGGAGGGAGACTACGAGCAGTACTTC
CASSQDVRDREGDYEQYF
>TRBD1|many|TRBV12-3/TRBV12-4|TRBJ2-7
TGTGCCAGCAGTGGGTGGACAGGGGGCTCCTACGAGCAGTACTTC
CASSGWTGGSYEQYF
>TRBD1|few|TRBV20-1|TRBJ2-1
TGCAGTGCTAGAGTTTGGAAACAGGGGAACAATGAGCAGTTCTTC
CSARVWKQGNNEQFF
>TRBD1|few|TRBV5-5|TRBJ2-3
TGTGCCAGCAGCTTACCGGGACAGGGGTCATCAGATACGCAGTATTTT
CASSLPGQGSSDTQYF
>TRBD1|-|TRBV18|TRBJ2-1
TGTGCCAGCTCACCATTGACGGGACAGGGTGAAAATGAGCAGTTCTTC
CASSPLTGQGENEQFF
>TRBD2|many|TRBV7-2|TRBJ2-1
TGTGCCAGCAGCCGGACTAGGGATGAGCAGTTCTTC
CASSRTRDEQFF
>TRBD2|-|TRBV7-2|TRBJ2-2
TGTGCCAGCAGCTGGACTAGCGGGAGGGCCACCGGGGAGCTGTTTTTT
CASSWTSGRATGELFF
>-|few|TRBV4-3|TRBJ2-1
TGCGCCAGCAGCCAACGCACCGGGTCCTACAATGAGCAGTTCTTC
CASSQRTGSYNEQFF
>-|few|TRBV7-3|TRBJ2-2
TGTGCCAGCAGCTTAGGGGATCTCAGGACAGAGAACACCGGGGAGCTGTTTTTT
CASSLGDLRTENTGELFF
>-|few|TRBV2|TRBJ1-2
TGTGCCAGCGGTCGGGCGATCTATGGCTACACCTTC
CASGRAIYGYTF
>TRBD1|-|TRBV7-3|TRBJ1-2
TGTGCCAGCAGCTTAGCGGCAGGGGGGAATGGCTACACCTTC
CASSLAAGGNGYTF
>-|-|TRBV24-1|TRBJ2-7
TGTGCCACCAGTGACCCCGGTCCCCCCTACGAGCAGTACTTC
CATSDPGPPYEQYF
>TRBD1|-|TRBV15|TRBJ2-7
TGTGCCACCAGCAGCCGAACCATAAGGGACAGGGCAAACTCCTACGAGCAGTACTTC
CATSSRTIRDRANSYEQYF
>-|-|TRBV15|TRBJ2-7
TGTGCCACCAGCAGAGGGGCCTCTCAGACGGTCTACGAGCAGTACTTC
CATSRGASQTVYEQYF
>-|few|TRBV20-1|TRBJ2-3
TGCAGTGCAAGTCTAGCCGCCAGAGCGGCAGGCACAGATACGCAGTATTTT
CSASLAARAAGTDTQYF
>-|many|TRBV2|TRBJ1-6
TGTGCCAGCACTTTCCCAGAGTATAATTCACCCCTCCACTTT
CASTFPEYNSPLHF
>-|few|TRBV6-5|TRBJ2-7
TGTGCCAGCAGTTACGCACCAGGGTCCCCCTTGCGGGGCGAGCAGTACTTC
CASSYAPGSPLRGEQYF
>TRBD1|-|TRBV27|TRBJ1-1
TGTGCCAGCCTTCCTTATAACCCCCCCGGGACAGGGATAACTGAAGCTTTCTTT
CASLPYNPPGTGITEAFF
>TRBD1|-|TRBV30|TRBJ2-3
TGTGCCTGGAGTGCCCAGGGGGTCTTCACAGATACGCAGTATTTT
CAWSAQGVFTDTQYF
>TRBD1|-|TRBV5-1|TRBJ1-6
TGCGCCAGCAGCTTCCAGGGGGCGCCTAATTCACCCCTCCACTTT
CASSFQGAPNSPLHF
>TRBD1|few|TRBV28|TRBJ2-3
TGTGCCAGCAGTACCTCCGGGACAGGGCTTCGAGATACGCAGTATTTT
CASSTSGTGLRDTQYF
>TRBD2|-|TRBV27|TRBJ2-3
TGTGCCAGCAGTGGACTAGCGGGGGCGGGCACAGATACGCAGTATTTT
CASSGLAGAGTDTQYF